Listed below are T cell receptor beta chains from one sample, sequenced in a study of T-cell memory formation after mild COVID-19. MiXCR, run by TCRdb on the 5' RACE reads, gives a single entry per CDR3 protein. The sample lists approximately 270,000 distinct CDR3 sequences, roughly 15% occurring once. The sequenced sample was PBMCs or a T cell subset sorted from them (not recorded which). The source is a man aged 18 to 35 who had mild COVID-19 (a few samples of this study predate the infection). Cell type and time point are not known. CDR3s include the opening cysteine and the closing phenylalanine or tryptophan. Fields, in order: clone size, D gene, J gene, V gene, CDR3 protein, CDR3 DNA. A D gene is named only where the DNA matches it firmly. A row's size may be missing; if present it is once, few, many or a size class.

NA	NA	TRBJ1-1	TRBV2	CASSGERNMNTEAFF	TGTGCCAGCAGTGGGGAACGGAACATGAACACTGAAGCTTTCTTT
few	TRBD2	TRBJ2-5	TRBV20-1	CSLLAGSPKETQYF	TGCAGCCTACTAGCGGGGTCGCCGAAAGAGACCCAGTACTTC
NA	TRBD1	TRBJ1-1	TRBV20-1	CSARELQGMNTEAFF	TGCAGTGCTAGAGAACTACAGGGGATGAACACTGAAGCTTTCTTT
NA	NA	TRBJ2-3	TRBV6-5	CASSYRLVSTDTQYF	TGTGCCAGCAGTTACAGGCTAGTTTCCACAGATACGCAGTATTTT
many	TRBD2	TRBJ2-5	TRBV6-2/TRBV6-3	CATRLAGDETQYF	TGTGCCACCCGACTAGCGGGGGACGAGACCCAGTACTTC
many	NA	TRBJ1-1	TRBV12-3/TRBV12-4	CASGRGINTEAFF	TGTGCCAGCGGACGCGGGATCAACACTGAAGCTTTCTTT
NA	TRBD1	TRBJ1-2	TRBV7-6	CASSLDRGDYGYTF	TGTGCCAGCAGCTTAGACAGGGGTGACTATGGCTACACCTTC
few	TRBD1	TRBJ1-4	TRBV7-9	CASSSQPDRANEKLFF	TGTGCCAGCAGCTCCCAACCGGACAGGGCAAATGAAAAACTGTTTTTT
few	TRBD2	TRBJ2-1	TRBV12-3/TRBV12-4	CASSPRTSGGVSNEQFF	TGTGCCAGCAGTCCTCGGACTAGCGGGGGGGTTAGCAATGAGCAGTTCTTC
NA	NA	TRBJ2-5	TRBV7-7	CASGQGVTQYF	TGTGCTAGCGGGCAGGGGGTGACCCAGTACTTC
few	NA	TRBJ1-2	TRBV7-9	CAISPGYGYTF	TGTGCCATCTCACCAGGATATGGCTACACCTTC
NA	NA	TRBJ2-1	TRBV29-1	CSVGGRGHNEQFF	TGCAGCGTTGGGGGCAGGGGACACAATGAGCAGTTCTTC
NA	NA	TRBJ2-7	TRBV12-5	CASGLVPGQASYF	TGTGCTAGTGGTTTGGTACCAGGGCAGGCGAGCTACTTC
few	NA	TRBJ2-2	TRBV9	CASSVSLERHNTGELFF	TGTGCCAGCAGCGTATCCCTCGAGCGGCATAACACCGGGGAGCTGTTTTTT
few	NA	TRBJ1-6	TRBV5-1	CASSFDPGDSPLHF	TGCGCCAGCAGCTTCGACCCAGGAGATTCACCCCTCCACTTT
many	NA	TRBJ2-1	TRBV5-1	CASSFGVIYYNEQFF	TGCGCCAGCAGCTTTGGGGTAATCTACTACAATGAGCAGTTCTTC
many	NA	TRBJ2-5	TRBV4-3	CASSLTTAPGETQYF	TGCGCCAGCAGCCTGACGACCGCGCCGGGGGAGACCCAGTACTTC
NA	NA	TRBJ1-4	TRBV7-2	CASSEPGGYGEKLFF	TGTGCCAGCAGCGAACCTGGAGGGTATGGTGAAAAACTGTTTTTT
NA	NA	TRBJ2-5	TRBV20-1	CSAIDHVETQYF	TGCAGTGCTATTGATCATGTGGAGACCCAGTACTTC
NA	TRBD2	TRBJ2-2	TRBV6-1	CASSVRGTSGVNTGELFF	TGTGCCAGCAGTGTCAGAGGGACTAGCGGGGTGAACACCGGGGAGCTGTTTTTT
few	NA	TRBJ1-2	TRBV18	CASSPAGDPGDGYTF	TGTGCCAGCTCACCAGCGGGAGATCCTGGGGATGGCTACACCTTC
few	TRBD1	TRBJ2-7	TRBV5-1	CASSSASHDRGGYSLYF	TGCGCCAGCAGCTCCGCTTCCCACGACAGGGGAGGTTATAGTCTGTACTTC
NA	TRBD2	TRBJ2-3	TRBV4-3	CASSQHTGGGEPDTQYF	TGCGCCAGCAGCCAACACACCGGCGGGGGGGAGCCAGATACGCAGTATTTT
NA	NA	TRBJ2-3	TRBV5-1	CASSLGEASTDTQYF	TGCGCCAGCAGCTTGGGAGAGGCAAGCACAGATACGCAGTATTTT
few	NA	TRBJ2-5	TRBV10-3	CATLRDNQETQYF	TGTGCCACCCTGCGGGACAATCAAGAGACCCAGTACTTC
many	TRBD1	TRBJ1-6	TRBV5-1	CASSLAGQRSPLHF	TGCGCCAGCAGCTTGGCGGGACAGCGCTCACCCCTCCACTTT
NA	NA	TRBJ1-1	TRBV5-1	CASSSQGFGTEAFF	TGCGCCAGCAGCTCCCAGGGGTTCGGCACTGAAGCTTTCTTT
NA	TRBD2	TRBJ2-5	TRBV6-4	CASSVLAGERETQYF	TGTGCCAGCAGTGTACTAGCGGGGGAGCGAGAGACCCAGTACTTC
once	TRBD1	TRBJ2-7	TRBV20-1	CSARDRQGAYEQYF	TGCAGTGCTAGAGATCGACAGGGGGCGTACGAGCAGTACTTC